These 18 T cell receptor beta chains share one sample of origin, sequenced in a study of T cell repertoires in cytomegalovirus infection. TCRdb recomputed calls from the reads with MiXCR, one row per CDR3 protein. The sample includes hundreds of thousands of distinct CDR3 sequences, roughly 9.5% of them seen just once. The sample comprised PBMCs. The receptors originated from a human donor in good health (CMV status not recorded). Some clones in this sample may be carry-over from other donors' samples.

This clonotype has only a few counts. This CDR3 reads CASNPERFGKLFF. CDR3 sequence (DNA): TGTGCCAGCAACCCGGAGCGTTTTGGAAAACTGTTTTTT. V gene TRBV28 combines with J gene TRBJ1-4; D ambiguous. Germline assignment: CDR1 MDHEN and CDR2 SYDVKM. The CDR3 totals 13 residues. V shed 7 bases and J shed 10 bases, with 16 bases lying between them.

The chain recombines TRBV15 with TRBJ2-1; 11 positions match TRBD2. Germline V gives CDR1 LNHNV, CDR2 YYDKDF (reference sequence). V was clipped by 3 bases and J by 7 bases; unmatched bases: 11. This CDR3 has 17 residues. The CDR3 bases are TGTGCCACCAGCAGTTATAGGACTAGCGGGCATTCTAATGAGCAGTTCTTC. This gives the protein CATSSYRTSGHSNEQFF.

This clonotype has only a few counts. CDR3 amino acids: CASSLIRGRGRQETQYF. In DNA, the CDR3 is TGTGCCAGCAGCCTCATTAGGGGCAGGGGGCGGCAAGAGACCCAGTACTTC. The rearrangement joins TRBV7-2 to TRBJ2-5, with 8 bases matching TRBD1. J was trimmed by 2 bases and V by 5 bases; bases with no gene match: 13. The germline V gene has CDR1 SGHTA and CDR2 FQGNSA. CDR3 size: 17 residues.

CDR3 in amino acids: CSAREYQRGNTGELFF. CDR3 coding DNA: TGCAGTGCTAGAGAGTACCAGCGGGGCAACACCGGGGAGCTGTTTTTT. V is TRBV20-1 and J is TRBJ2-2; 7 nucleotides agree with TRBD2. The CDR3 consists of 16 residues. The V gene's germline CDR1 is DFQATT and CDR2 SNEGSKA (reference sequence). V shed 0 bases, J shed 2 bases, and the junction held 6 bases outside the gene matches.

The chain has TRBV20-1 and TRBJ2-7; 14 bases are shared with TRBD2. With V trimmed by 6 bases and J by 6 bases, 10 bases remained unmatched. This CDR3 comprises 15 residues. Per germline, CDR1 DFQATT and CDR2 SNEGSKA (reference sequence). The CDR3 region is CSATRLAGGPVEQYF. The CDR3 bases are TGCAGTGCCACCCGACTAGCGGGAGGGCCGGTCGAGCAGTACTTC.

This clonotype has a count of ten or more. The chain couples TRBV6-6 to TRBJ2-3; 14 nucleotides line up with TRBD2. The V segment lost 5 bases and the J segment 6 bases; nucleotides outside the gene matches: 7. CDR1 and CDR2 from the germline V gene are MNHNY and SVGAGI (reference sequence). This CDR3 contains 16 residues. CDR3 nucleotide sequence: TGTGCCAGCAGTCCTGGGACTAGCGGGGGCAGGGATACGCAGTATTTT. Translation gives CASSPGTSGGRDTQYF.

This clonotype was recorded many times. For the CDR3, the DNA is TGTGCCAGCAGCTTCAGGAGGGCTAGCGAAGGGTGGGAGACCCAGTACTTC. Translating it yields CASSFRRASEGWETQYF. The chain combines TRBV7-2 with TRBJ2-5; tentative D call: TRBD2 (6 bases). Trimming cost V 3 bases and J 5 bases, with 22 bases left between them. This CDR3 has 17 amino acids. CDR1 is SGHTA, CDR2 FQGNSA, per germline.

CDR3 in amino acids: CASSYSSHTQYF. CDR3 bases: TGTGCCAGCAGTTACTCGTCACATACGCAGTATTTT. The gene calls are TRBV6-2 or TRBV6-3 and TRBJ2-3; no firm D call. This CDR3 spans 12 amino acids. V was clipped by 0 bases and J by 7 bases, with 5 bases between them. Germline lookup yields CDR1 MNHEY and CDR2 SVGEGT.

This clonotype was found many times. The chain is built from TRBV19 and TRBJ2-2, with a tentative D call TRBD1 (5 bases). The germline V gene encodes CDR1 LNHDA and CDR2 SQIVND (reference sequence). V was pared by 7 bases and J by 0 bases, with 9 bases between. The CDR3 extends over 14 amino acids. The CDR3 sequence: CASIPTANTGELFF. CDR3 DNA sequence: TGTGCCAGTATCCCGACAGCGAACACCGGGGAGCTGTTTTTT.

The gene calls are TRBV28 and TRBJ2-6; 9 nucleotides match TRBD1. The CDR3 loop spans 17 amino acids. The germline V gene encodes CDR1 MDHEN and CDR2 SYDVKM. The trim removed 2 bases at V and 0 bases at J, leaving 2 bases unmatched. Here the CDR3 reads CASSLGTGFSGANVLTF. Written as DNA, the CDR3 is TGTGCCAGCAGTTTAGGGACAGGGTTCTCTGGGGCCAACGTCCTGACTTTC.

This chain links TRBV4-3 with TRBJ2-1; a possible D gene is TRBD1 (5 bases). Deletions cut 3 bases from V and 4 bases from J, with 10 bases between. Per germline, CDR1 LGHNA and CDR2 YSLEER. CDR3 length equals 14 residues. CDR3: CASSQADSYNEQFF. DNA of the CDR3: TGCGCCAGCAGCCAGGCTGACAGTTACAATGAGCAGTTCTTC.

The V call is TRBV12-5, the J call TRBJ1-5, with a tentative D call TRBD1 (5 bases). Germline V gene data show CDR1 as LGHNT and CDR2 as FRNRAP. Trimming removed 1 base from V and 2 bases from J, with 15 bases in between. The CDR3 has 17 residues. The CDR3 sequence is CASGLGKQVNGNQPQHF. The CDR3 DNA reads TGTGCTAGTGGTTTGGGAAAACAGGTGAACGGCAATCAGCCCCAGCATTTT.

Many counts were recorded for this clonotype. The chain couples TRBV7-2 to TRBJ2-5, with 9 bases lining up with TRBD2. V shed 3 bases and J 6 bases; nucleotides not matched to a gene: 5. Germline V gene data show CDR1 as SGHTA and CDR2 as FQGNSA. The length of the CDR3 is 14 residues. Written as DNA, the CDR3 is TGTGCCAGCAGCTTTGCGGGGGGGCGAAAGACCCAGTACTTC. Its translation is CASSFAGGRKTQYF.

This clonotype was recorded many times. V gene TRBV7-8 combines with J gene TRBJ1-5, with D hard to call. The germline V gene encodes CDR1 SGHVS and CDR2 FQNEAQ. V was trimmed by 5 bases and J by 2 bases, leaving 19 bases between them. The CDR3 contains 17 residues. CDR3 DNA: TGTGCCAGCAGCCCCGGGGAGCCTAATCTACGCAATCAGCCCCAGCATTTT. Translated, it gives CASSPGEPNLRNQPQHF.

Comment on this clonotype: One base away lies a much larger clone, so this may be a sequencing read error. The CDR3 region is CASSWTGYTEAFF. The CDR3 bases are TGTGCCAGCAGTTGGACAGGGTACACTGAAGCTTTCTTT. The V call is TRBV2, the J call TRBJ1-1, with TRBD1 identical over 8 bases. The germline gives CDR1 SNHLY, CDR2 FYNNEI. This CDR3 contains 13 residues. The V segment lost 5 bases and the J segment 3 bases; nucleotides outside the gene matches: 2.

The genes are TRBV27 and TRBJ2-3; tentative D call: TRBD2 (6 bases). Between the trimmed V and J ends, which lost 5 bases and 0 bases, there was a span of 18 bases. CDR1 and CDR2 from the germline V gene are MNHEY and SMNVEV (reference sequence). The CDR3 is 17 amino acids. The CDR3 coding sequence is TGTGCCAGCAGTCCCGAACTAGCAACCGCTAGCACAGATACGCAGTATTTT. Its translation: CASSPELATASTDTQYF.

This clonotype was recorded at least ten times. The V gene is TRBV7-6, the J gene TRBJ2-3, with TRBD2 matching 10 bases. J gave up 4 bases and V 5 bases, and 15 bases lay outside the gene matches. The germline CDR1 and CDR2 sequences are SGHVS and FNYEAQ. The CDR3 runs 18 residues. CDR3 sequence (DNA): TGTGCCAGCAGCCCACCGGGTCCACTAGCGGGGAACCCAGATACGCAGTATTTT. Protein product: CASSPPGPLAGNPDTQYF.

This clonotype has ten or more counts. The chain is built from TRBV5-6 and TRBJ1-1; 7 nucleotides agree with TRBD1. The CDR3 has 12 amino acids. Germline trimming cut 9 bases from V and 4 bases from J; bases unmatched to any gene: 6. The germline CDR1 and CDR2 sequences are SGHDT and YYEEEE. CDR3 residues: CANKAGGTEAFF. As DNA, the CDR3 is TGTGCCAACAAGGCAGGGGGCACTGAAGCTTTCTTT.